This T cell receptor beta chain was identified in a study of cytomegalovirus exposure and HLA in healthy donors. Study conclusions and caveats: V segments that were indistinguishable, TRBV6-2 and TRBV6-3 among them, were omitted from analysis.

About this clone itself: Its target is not known.

Germline-derived CDR1 and CDR2 are GTSNPN and SVGIG (reference sequence). The V and J ends lost 0 bases and 3 bases, in that order; junction bases with no gene match: 2. The CDR3 consists of 14 residues. With 60 Vbeta and 13 Jbeta primers, the PCR was carried out. Using immunoSEQ multiplex PCR, the repertoire was profiled, and TCRdb retains in-frame clones only, with some absent. The sample has about 39,000 clones. The source material was PBMCs. This chain joins TRBV30 and TRBJ1-5, with 7 bases fitting TRBD1. This TCR was sampled from a woman younger than 45 in good health and CMV-seropositive. The CDR3 region is CAWSVTGSNQPQHF. The CDR3 DNA follows: TGTGCCTGGAGTGTGACAGGGTCCAATCAGCCCCAGCATTTT.